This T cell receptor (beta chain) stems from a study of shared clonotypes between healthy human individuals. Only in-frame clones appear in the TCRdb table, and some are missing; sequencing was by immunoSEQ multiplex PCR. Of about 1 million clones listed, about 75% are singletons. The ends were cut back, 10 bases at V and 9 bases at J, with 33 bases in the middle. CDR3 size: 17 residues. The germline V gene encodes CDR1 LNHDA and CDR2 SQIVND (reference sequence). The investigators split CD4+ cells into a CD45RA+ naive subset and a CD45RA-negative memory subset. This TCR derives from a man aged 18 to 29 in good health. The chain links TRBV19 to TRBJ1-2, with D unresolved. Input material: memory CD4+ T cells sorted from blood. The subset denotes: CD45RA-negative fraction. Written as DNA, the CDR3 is TGTGCCACCCTATCCCCCCGAATCGGACGAGGGTTTCTTAGCTACACCTTC. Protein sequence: CATLSPRIGRGFLSYTF.